The 14 T cell receptor beta chains below come from one sample, sequenced in a study of blood T cells in healthy people across ages. Through a sample-barcoded 5' primer and a J-beta primer mix, a second PCR was run for about 6 to 12 cycles. MiXCR was run by TCRdb on the 5' RACE reads, yielding one entry per CDR3 protein. The sample holds around 800,000 distinct CDR3 sequences; about 55% are singletons and the top ten take about 42%. Sample: blood. The receptors were sampled from a man older than 75 in good health.

V is TRBV12-3 or TRBV12-4 and J is TRBJ2-1; 13 positions agree with TRBD2. The V segment lost 3 bases and the J segment 3 bases; nucleotides outside the gene matches: 8. The CDR3 has 18 amino acids. In nucleotides, the CDR3 is TGTGCCAGCAGTTTGGGGGGACTAGCGGGATCCGGCTACAATGAGCAGTTCTTC. Translated: CASSLGGLAGSGYNEQFF.

This chain joins TRBV5-1 and TRBJ2-1; 7 bases match TRBD1. The V gene's germline CDR1 is SGHRS and CDR2 YFSETQ. J lost 2 bases, V lost 4 bases, and 3 bases had no gene match. CDR3 size: 14 residues. The CDR3 DNA is TGCGCCAGCAGCAGGGACAGTACCTACAATGAGCAGTTCTTC. It yields the protein CASSRDSTYNEQFF.

The J gene is TRBJ2-1, the V gene TRBV9; D is possibly TRBD1 (6 bases). V lost 0 bases to trimming and J lost 10 bases, with 14 bases between them. CDR1 SGDLS and CDR2 YYNGEE come from the germline V gene. The CDR3 is 14 residues long. The CDR3 bases are TGTGCCAGCAGCGTAGCCCTAACAGGGCCCGAGCAGTTCTTC. It encodes CASSVALTGPEQFF.

Only a few counts were recorded for this clonotype. The chain joins TRBV2 to TRBJ1-2; D possibly corresponds to TRBD1 (6 bases). The V end was cut by 0 bases, the J end by 5 bases, with 13 bases between. The length of the CDR3 is 15 residues. Germline lookup yields CDR1 SNHLY and CDR2 FYNNEI. In DNA, the CDR3 is TGTGCCAGCAGTGAAGCGGGAAGAGGGGGTTATGGCTACACCTTC. It yields the protein CASSEAGRGGYGYTF.

The genes are TRBV10-3 and TRBJ1-2; TRBD1 agrees at 7 bases. CDR1 ENHRY and CDR2 SYGVKD come from the germline V gene. Trimming took 0 bases from V and 4 from J; bases not matched to a gene: 2. The CDR3 length is 14 residues. The CDR3 spells CAISESGQTYGYTF. The CDR3, as DNA: TGTGCCATCAGTGAGTCGGGACAGACCTATGGCTACACCTTC.

The genes are TRBV7-2 and TRBJ2-5; 11 positions agree with TRBD2. The CDR3 has 16 amino acids. The J segment lost 11 bases and the V segment lost 5 bases, leaving 16 bases of the junction unmatched. Germline assignment: CDR1 SGHTA and CDR2 FQGNSA. Written as DNA, the CDR3 is TGTGCCAGCAGCGTACGACCTCGCCTAGCGGGGGGAGAGCAGTACTTC. As protein: CASSVRPRLAGGEQYF.

This clonotype was counted a single time. This may be a read error: a much more frequent sequence differs by one nucleotide. The CDR3 DNA is TGTGCCAGCACCCTGGTCCCAGACCGGCATGAGCAGTTCTTC. Encoded protein: CASTLVPDRHEQFF. The gene calls are TRBV9 and TRBJ2-1; D uncertain. Germline V gene sequence: CDR1 SGDLS, CDR2 YYNGEE. The V and J ends lost 6 bases and 8 bases respectively, with 18 bases between them. The CDR3 is 14 amino acids.

As to this clonotype: Mismatch with germline at one junction end may stem from a read error. The chain recombines TRBV20-1 with TRBJ1-4; D is undetermined. The CDR3 loop spans 16 amino acids. CDR1 DFQATT and CDR2 SNEGSKA come from the germline V gene (reference sequence). CDR3 coding DNA: TGCAGCGCTAGGCGACCTGGGCCTGCAACTAATGAAAAACTGTTTTTT. Translation gives CSARRPGPATNEKLFF.

The chain combines TRBV7-6 with TRBJ2-3; the D gene is possibly TRBD1 (5 bases). V was cut by 5 bases and J by 2 bases, with 14 bases left in between. This CDR3 is built from 15 residues. The V gene's germline CDR1 is SGHVS and CDR2 FNYEAQ. CDR3 DNA: TGTGCCAGCAGCCTAGGGGTGTTTCCCACAGATACGCAGTATTTT. This codes for CASSLGVFPTDTQYF.

The genes are TRBV19 and TRBJ2-7; D may be TRBD2 (5 bases). The CDR3 consists of 16 residues. CDR1 is LNHDA and CDR2 is SQIVND in the germline V gene (reference sequence). The germline V and J ends were trimmed by 6 bases and 2 bases, with 20 bases remaining between them. The CDR3 DNA sequence: TGTGCCAGTAGCCCGAAGCCAACGGGGTCTCCCTACGAGCAGTACTTC. It translates to CASSPKPTGSPYEQYF.

This clonotype was counted ten times or more. The chain employs TRBV15 and TRBJ2-1; 7 positions match TRBD2. V was pared by 2 bases and J by 7 bases, with 14 bases of the junction left unmatched. The CDR3 runs to 17 residues. Germline loops: CDR1 LNHNV, CDR2 YYDKDF (reference sequence). The CDR3 protein is CATSRPQTASGKNEQFF. CDR3 coding DNA: TGTGCCACCAGCAGACCCCAAACGGCTAGCGGTAAGAATGAGCAGTTCTTC.

Points on this clonotype: This may be a read error: a much more frequent sequence differs by one nucleotide. The chain links TRBV13 to TRBJ2-1, with unresolved D. The CDR3 is made up of 16 amino acids. Germline V gives CDR1 PRHDT, CDR2 FYEKMQ (reference sequence). The CDR3, as DNA: TGTACCAGCAGCCCGCCTGACCCACTCTCCTACAATGAGCAGTTCTTC. This gives the protein CTSSPPDPLSYNEQFF.

The rearrangement joins TRBV5-1 to TRBJ2-4; 8 bases are a match to TRBD1. The CDR3 contains 14 residues. The ends lost 1 base at V and 6 bases at J; junction bases unmatched: 3. Germline V gives CDR1 SGHRS, CDR2 YFSETQ. The CDR3 coding sequence is TGCGCCAGCAGCTTGACAGGGGGGTCAAACATTCAGTACTTC. Translating it yields CASSLTGGSNIQYF.

The gene calls are TRBV6-6 and TRBJ2-5; 8 nucleotides match TRBD2. The J call may not be correct, given that the DNA end is closer to TRBJ2-7. The CDR3 length is 14 residues. Germline assignment: CDR1 MNHNY and CDR2 SVGAGI (reference sequence). CDR3 region: CASSYSGTRGEQYF. In nucleotides, the CDR3 is TGTGCCAGCAGTTACTCTGGGACTAGAGGCGAGCAGTACTTC.